The clone carrying this T cell receptor (beta chain) was counted many times. Its cognate antigen is unknown. This entry is derived from a study of early T cells in non-severe SARS-CoV-2 infection. Whole-study context: Bulk RNA isolated from unsorted whole blood underwent sequencing; chains were not paired. General study points: Lookups in VDJdb leaned toward anti-spike CD8 responses and missed private and CD4 specificities.

Unmatched junction bases numbered 6, after V lost 4 bases and J lost 2 bases. The CDR3 has 15 amino acids. The V gene's germline CDR1 is MGHRA and CDR2 YSYEKL. cDNA molecules, individually, were tagged with unique molecular identifiers. MiXCR, applied by TCRdb to the 5' RACE reads, yields one record per CDR3 protein. This sample has about 60,000 distinct CDR3 sequences, with 10% to 15% found just once. This clonotype originated in an adult who was a healthcare worker with PCR-confirmed SARS-CoV-2 infection or an uninfected control (not recorded which). The sample was whole blood. The chain carries TRBV4-1 and TRBJ2-5; 8 bases match TRBD1. The CDR3 protein is CASSPGQGDQETQYF. The CDR3 nucleotides read TGCGCCAGCAGCCCAGGACAGGGCGATCAAGAGACCCAGTACTTC.